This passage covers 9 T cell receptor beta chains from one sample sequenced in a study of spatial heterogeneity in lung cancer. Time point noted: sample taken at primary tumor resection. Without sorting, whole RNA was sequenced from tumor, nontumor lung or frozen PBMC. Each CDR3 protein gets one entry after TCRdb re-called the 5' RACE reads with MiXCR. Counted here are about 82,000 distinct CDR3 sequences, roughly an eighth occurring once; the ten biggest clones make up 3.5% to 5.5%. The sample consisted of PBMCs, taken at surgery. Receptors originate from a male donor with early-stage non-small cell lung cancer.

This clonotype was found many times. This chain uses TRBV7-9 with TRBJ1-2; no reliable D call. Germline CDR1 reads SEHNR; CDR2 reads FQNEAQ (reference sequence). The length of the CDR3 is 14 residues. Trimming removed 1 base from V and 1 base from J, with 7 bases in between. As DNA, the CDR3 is TGTGCCAGCAGCTTAGAGGTCGATAACTATGGCTACACCTTC. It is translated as CASSLEVDNYGYTF. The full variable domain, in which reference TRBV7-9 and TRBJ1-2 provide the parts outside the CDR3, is DTGVSQNPRHKITKRGQNVTFRCDPISEHNRLYWYRQTLGQGPEFLTYFQNEAQLEKSRLLSDRFSAERPKGSFSTLEIQRTEQGDSAMYLCASSLEVDNYGYTFGSGTRLTVV.

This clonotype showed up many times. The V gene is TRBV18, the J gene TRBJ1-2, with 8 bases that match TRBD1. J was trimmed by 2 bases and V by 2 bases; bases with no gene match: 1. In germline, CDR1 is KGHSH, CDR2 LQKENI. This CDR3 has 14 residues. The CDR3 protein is CASSPDRGNYGYTF. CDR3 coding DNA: TGTGCCAGCTCACCAGACAGGGGAAACTATGGCTACACCTTC.

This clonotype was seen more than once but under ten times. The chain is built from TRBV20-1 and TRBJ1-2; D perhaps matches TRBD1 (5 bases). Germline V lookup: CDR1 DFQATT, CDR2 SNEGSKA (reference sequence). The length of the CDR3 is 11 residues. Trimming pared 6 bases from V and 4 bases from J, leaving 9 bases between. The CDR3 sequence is CSAGTAYGYTF. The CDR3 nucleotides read TGCAGTGCCGGGACGGCCTATGGCTACACCTTC.

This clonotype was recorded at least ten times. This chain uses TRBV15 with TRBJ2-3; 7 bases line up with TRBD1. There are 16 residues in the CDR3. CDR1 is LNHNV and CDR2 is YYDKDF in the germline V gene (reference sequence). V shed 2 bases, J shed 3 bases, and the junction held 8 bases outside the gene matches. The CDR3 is CATSRRTGGGTDTQYF. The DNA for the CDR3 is TGTGCCACCAGCAGACGGACAGGAGGAGGTACAGATACGCAGTATTTT.

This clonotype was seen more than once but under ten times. The CDR3 coding sequence is TGTGCCAGTGGGGGGGCAGGGAGCAACACTGAAGCTTTCTTT. Translated, it gives CASGGAGSNTEAFF. J is TRBJ1-1 and V is TRBV30; maybe TRBD1 (6 bases). This CDR3 is built from 14 residues. Deletions cut 8 bases from V and 2 bases from J, with 18 bases between. Germline V gives CDR1 GTSNPN, CDR2 SVGIG (reference sequence).

CDR3 nucleotide sequence: TGTGCCAGCAGCCAAGAAGGTACGCAGTATTTT. Translating it yields CASSQEGTQYF. The chain is built from TRBV14 and TRBJ2-3; D unclear. Germline CDR1 is SGHDN and CDR2 is FVKESK. With 0 bases removed from V and 8 bases from J, the gap between germline ends came to 3 bases. The CDR3 is 11 amino acids.

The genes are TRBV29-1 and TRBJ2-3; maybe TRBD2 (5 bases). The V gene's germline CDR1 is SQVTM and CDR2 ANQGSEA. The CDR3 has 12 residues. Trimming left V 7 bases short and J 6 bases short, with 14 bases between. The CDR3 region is CSGTDGGDTQYF. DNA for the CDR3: TGCAGCGGTACCGACGGCGGGGATACGCAGTATTTT.

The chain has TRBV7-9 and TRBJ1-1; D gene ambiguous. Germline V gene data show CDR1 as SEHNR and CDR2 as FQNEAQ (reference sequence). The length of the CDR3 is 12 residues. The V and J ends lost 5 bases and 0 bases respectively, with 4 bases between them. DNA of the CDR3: TGTGCCAGCAGCGGGCTGAACACTGAAGCTTTCTTT. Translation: CASSGLNTEAFF.

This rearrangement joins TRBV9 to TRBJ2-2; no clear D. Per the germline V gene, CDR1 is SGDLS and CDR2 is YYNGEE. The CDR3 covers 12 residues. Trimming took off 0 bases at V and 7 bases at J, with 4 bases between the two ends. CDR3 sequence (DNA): TGTGCCAGCAGCGTAGTCGGCGGGGAGCTGTTTTTT. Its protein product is CASSVVGGELFF.